This T cell receptor beta chain was sequenced for a study of Ad26.COV2.S vaccination and SARS-CoV-2 variants. Regarding the study as a whole: Whether participants received vaccine or placebo, their non-spike TCR breadth was similar.

Points on this clone: The antigen is unknown.

Sequencing was performed with immunoSEQ multiplex PCR; in TCRdb, only in-frame clones are kept and a portion is missing. Altogether more than 350,000 clones are present, approximately 92% being singletons, with the ten largest covering over 9%. Treatment in this sample: about 20 received Ad26.COV2.S at low or high dose, single or two shots; roughly 5 received placebo; per-sample allocation not given. Sampling occurred on day 63 after the first vaccine or placebo injection. Between the trimmed V and J ends, which lost 6 bases and 3 bases, there was a span of 23 bases. Looked up from germline, CDR1 is MDHEN and CDR2 is SYDVKM. CDR3 size: 17 residues.

This receptor was identified in a person between 18 and 65 years old who received the Ad26.COV2.S COVID-19 vaccine or a placebo. The sample was peripheral blood, taken in a trial of Ad26.COV2.S vaccine versus placebo. The chain uses TRBV28 and TRBJ2-5; a possible D gene is TRBD2 (6 bases). The CDR3 bases are TGTGCCAGCAGCACCCCACTAGCACAATTAACAGAAGAGACCCAGTACTTC. It specifies CASSTPLAQLTEETQYF.